This T cell receptor beta chain is drawn from a study of T cell changes during pregnancy in multiple sclerosis. This table comes from immunoSEQ multiplex PCR, and its TCRdb copy is limited to in-frame clones, with some not included. The data contain around 88,000 clones, 90% to 95% of them singletons. Germline-derived CDR1 and CDR2 are DFQATT and SNEGSKA (reference sequence). CDR3 length equals 11 residues. V was trimmed by 1 base and J by 9 bases, leaving 7 bases between them. The chain is built from TRBV20-1 and TRBJ2-4; tentative D call: TRBD2 (6 bases). The clonotype originates from a female donor with multiple sclerosis, enrolled in a pregnancy study. Sequences were derived from peripheral blood, sampled in the first trimester of pregnancy. CDR3 loop: CSARAGAIQYF. Written as DNA, the CDR3 is TGCAGTGCTAGAGCGGGAGCCATTCAGTACTTC.